One sample yielded the 12 T cell receptor beta chains listed below, sequenced in a study of OX40 agonist ivuxolimab in advanced cancers. Libraries were prepared by immunoSEQ multiplex PCR; TCRdb keeps only in-frame clonotypes and omits some of them. The sample includes around 99,000 clones, approximately 90% seen only once; the top ten take about 1.2%. Sequences were derived from CD4+ or CD8+ T cells sorted from blood, sampled in a trial of the OX40 agonist ivuxolimab. The receptor source for this set is an adult with an advanced solid tumor such as melanoma, head and neck, liver or kidney cancer.

The chain employs TRBV27 and TRBJ2-1, with 9 nucleotides matching TRBD1. Germline loops: CDR1 MNHEY, CDR2 SMNVEV (reference sequence). The trim removed 4 bases at V and 8 bases at J, leaving 3 bases unmatched. The CDR3 contains 13 residues. CDR3 in amino acids: CASSSRTGDEQFF. The CDR3 region has the DNA TGTGCCAGCAGTTCAAGGACAGGGGATGAGCAGTTCTTC.

The rearrangement joins TRBV10-2 to TRBJ2-3; 11 nucleotides line up with TRBD2. The germline V gene has CDR1 WSHSY and CDR2 SAAADI. After removal of 2 bases from V and 0 bases from J, the junction contained 1 base not matched to a gene. This CDR3 is built from 16 residues. For the CDR3, the DNA is TGCGCCAGCAGTGAGACTAGCGGGGGTAGCACAGATACGCAGTATTTT. Residues: CASSETSGGSTDTQYF.

The rearrangement uses TRBV6-5 and TRBJ1-2; 10 bases line up with TRBD1. V lost 5 bases and J lost 1; bases outside the gene matches: 4. In germline, CDR1 is MNHEY, CDR2 SVGAGI. The CDR3 spans 15 residues. This CDR3 reads CASSRQGAGNYGYTF. The CDR3 nucleotides read TGTGCCAGCAGTCGACAGGGGGCGGGTAACTATGGCTACACCTTC.

This chain links TRBV30 with TRBJ2-1, with D hard to call. CDR1 and CDR2 from the germline V gene are GTSNPN and SVGIG (reference sequence). V was clipped by 3 bases and J by 6 bases, with 9 bases between them. This CDR3 contains 12 residues. Written as DNA, the CDR3 is TGTGCCTGGAGCCACAGAAGCAATGAGCAGTTCTTC. As protein: CAWSHRSNEQFF.

The rearrangement links TRBV7-8 to TRBJ2-1, with D hard to call. The germline V gene has CDR1 SGHVS and CDR2 FQNEAQ. The CDR3 spans 13 residues. The germline V and J ends were trimmed by 5 bases and 7 bases, with 12 bases remaining between them. In DNA, the CDR3 is TGTGCCAGCAGCCTAGTCTTGGAGAATGAGCAGTTCTTC. It translates to CASSLVLENEQFF.

About this clone itself: The same CDR3 can be traced to other DNA sequences in this sample. This chain links TRBV5-1 with TRBJ1-1; D gene uncertain. The CDR3 spans 13 residues. Germline loops: CDR1 SGHRS, CDR2 YFSETQ. Trimming took off 4 bases at V and 1 base at J, with 8 bases between the two ends. The CDR3 nucleotides read TGCGCCAGCAGCCTCGACCCGAACACTGAAGCTTTCTTT. Its protein is CASSLDPNTEAFF.

The V call is TRBV28, the J call TRBJ1-2; D may be TRBD1 (5 bases). This CDR3 has 15 amino acids. Germline V CDR1 and CDR2: MDHEN, SYDVKM. Trimming pared 2 bases from V and 5 bases from J, leaving 15 bases between. This CDR3 reads CASSLIQGKGYGYTF. The CDR3 DNA reads TGTGCCAGCAGTTTAATCCAGGGAAAGGGGTATGGCTACACCTTC.

The V call is TRBV18, the J call TRBJ2-5; no clear D. Germline assignment: CDR1 KGHSH and CDR2 LQKENI. The CDR3 totals 14 residues. V lost 3 bases to trimming and J lost 2 bases, with 10 bases between them. DNA of the CDR3: TGTGCCAGCTCACCGTACGGAGTACAAGAGACCCAGTACTTC. Protein: CASSPYGVQETQYF. Combining the CDR3 with reference TRBV18 and TRBJ2-5 gives the whole variable domain NAGVMQNPRHLVRRRGQEARLRCSPMKGHSHVYWYRQLPEEGLKFMVYLQKENIIDESGMPKERFSAEFPKEGPSILRIQQVVRGDSAAYFCASSPYGVQETQYFGPGTRLLVL.

The J gene is TRBJ2-7, the V gene TRBV11-1, with 8 bases matching TRBD1. CDR3 size: 14 residues. From germline, CDR1 is SGHAT and CDR2 FQDESV (reference sequence). With V trimmed by 8 bases and J by 0 bases, 6 bases remained unmatched. This CDR3 is CASGTGSSSYEQYF. The CDR3 bases are TGTGCCAGCGGGACAGGCTCTAGCTCCTACGAGCAGTACTTC. Variable domain in full (rest from reference TRBV11-1 and TRBJ2-7): EAEVAQSPRYKITEKSQAVAFWCDPISGHATLYWYRQILGQGPELLVQFQDESVVDDSQLPKDRFSAERLKGVDSTLKIQPAELGDSAMYLCASGTGSSSYEQYFGPGTRLTVT.

The chain carries TRBV19 and TRBJ2-1; possibly TRBD1 for D (6 bases). The CDR3 totals 15 residues. V was pared by 6 bases and J by 3 bases, with 15 bases between. The germline gives CDR1 LNHDA, CDR2 SQIVND (reference sequence). The CDR3 loop is CASRSQFRGYNEQFF. The DNA of the CDR3 is TGTGCCAGTAGGTCACAGTTCAGGGGCTACAATGAGCAGTTCTTC.

The V gene is TRBV6-6, the J gene TRBJ1-4; TRBD1 matches at 7 bases. The length of the CDR3 is 15 residues. The V segment lost 2 bases and the J segment 6 bases; nucleotides outside the gene matches: 6. The germline V gene encodes CDR1 MNHNY and CDR2 SVGAGI (reference sequence). DNA of the CDR3: TGTGCCAGCAGTTACAAGGGGGCGAGGGATGAAAAACTGTTTTTT. Translation gives CASSYKGARDEKLFF.

V usage is TRBV5-8 and J usage is TRBJ2-5; D might be TRBD1 or TRBD2, each matching 5 bases. Trimming took off 2 bases at V and 1 base at J, with 18 bases between the two ends. Germline V gene data show CDR1 as SGHTS and CDR2 as YDEGEE. CDR3 length equals 17 residues. CDR3 residues: CASSFTPGRRVQETQYF. The DNA of the CDR3 is TGTGCCAGCAGCTTTACTCCGGGACGGAGAGTCCAAGAGACCCAGTACTTC.